This T cell receptor beta chain comes out of a study of tumor-infiltrating lymphocytes in primary liver carcinoma. Study overall: Each sample had roughly 3.5 to 7.5 million productive TCRbeta reads regardless of tissue type.

In addition to blood RNA drawn from unsorted whole blood, germline DNA was extracted. HBV chronically infected the treatment-naive patients. The CDR3 runs to 16 residues. CDR1 is MNHNY, CDR2 SVGAGI, per germline (reference sequence). Trimming left V 8 bases short and J 3 bases short, with 23 bases between. Researchers generated TCR beta cDNA from roughly 520 ng of total RNA, relying on a constant-region primer. Three nested multiplex PCR rounds, a slightly modified ARM-PCR, produced the libraries for TCR beta. Both of the initial two PCR rounds ran for about 11 cycles and employed TRBV1-TRBV30 forward primers alongside a C-beta reverse primer. TCRdb reanalysed the multiplex PCR reads using MiXCR and keeps one entry per CDR3 protein. Found here are approximately 320,000 distinct CDR3 sequences, about three fifths of them singletons; the top ten hold 17%.

The sequencing input was peripheral blood. This chain joins TRBV6-6 and TRBJ2-7; D may be TRBD2 (5 bases). This clonotype was obtained from a woman in her 30s with primary liver carcinoma and hepatitis B virus infection. In DNA form, the CDR3 reads TGTGCCAGCCGTATTTTTGGAGCGGCCGGCGGCTACGAGCAGTACTTC. Protein product: CASRIFGAAGGYEQYF.